The 4 T cell receptor beta chains below come from one sample, sequenced in a study of control samples from healthy donors and cancer patients. The table came from immunoSEQ multiplex PCR; TCRdb's copy has only in-frame clones and leaves some out. This sample has 130,000 to 150,000 clones, with about 91% found just once. The sample taken for sequencing was blood. These receptor sequences come from a man under 40 in good health.

The chain carries TRBV30 and TRBJ1-6; 8 bases map to TRBD1. This CDR3 has 17 amino acids. Germline-derived CDR1 and CDR2 are GTSNPN and SVGIG (reference sequence). Unmatched junction bases numbered 12, after V lost 1 base and J lost 7 bases. CDR3 nucleotides: TGTGCCTGGAGTGAGGTAGGCAGGGGGCTGAAAAATTCACCCCTCCACTTT. Its protein is CAWSEVGRGLKNSPLHF.

The CDR3 reads CASSFGQGMNTEAFF. In nucleotides, the CDR3 is TGTGCCAGCAGCTTCGGACAGGGGATGAACACTGAAGCTTTCTTT. The V gene is TRBV7-8, the J gene TRBJ1-1, with TRBD1 matching over 9 bases. The CDR3 is made up of 15 amino acids. Germline V gene sequence: CDR1 SGHVS, CDR2 FQNEAQ. The V segment lost 3 bases and the J segment 0 bases; nucleotides outside the gene matches: 2.

The chain has TRBV20-1 and TRBJ2-3; possible D gene TRBD2, 5 bases. V was trimmed by 3 bases and J by 4 bases, leaving 17 bases between them. CDR3 length equals 15 residues. The germline V gene encodes CDR1 DFQATT and CDR2 SNEGSKA (reference sequence). CDR3 sequence (DNA): TGCAGTGCTAGTCCTACGGGGTTAGGAGCAGATACGCAGTATTTT. Its protein is CSASPTGLGADTQYF.

The chain recombines TRBV6-6 with TRBJ1-5, with a possible D match to TRBD1 (5 bases). V lost 10 bases and J lost 1, with 14 bases in between. CDR3 length: 14 amino acids. The germline V gene encodes CDR1 MNHNY and CDR2 SVGAGI (reference sequence). CDR3 sequence (DNA): TGTGCCACCTCCCCCGGGGACAGCAATCAGCCCCAGCATTTT. Amino acid sequence: CATSPGDSNQPQHF.